The entry below describes one T cell receptor (beta chain). Its specificity is unknown. This entry comes from a study of shared clonotypes between healthy human individuals. Background on the study: There were three CD4 naive, three CD4 memory, two CD8 naive and one CD8 memory plates per donor. Broader study findings: Though the depth was large, rarefaction showed that sorted-subset sequencing was incomplete. Sharing across four donors was highest in naive CD4 (approximately 5%) and lowest in memory CD8 (roughly 0.4%).

Into CD45RA+ naive and CD45RA-negative memory subsets, the CD4+ cells were split. This CDR3 comprises 12 residues. The ends were cut back, 2 bases at V and 7 bases at J, with 8 bases in the middle. Germline CDR1 reads KGHSH; CDR2 reads LQKENI. The repertoire was sequenced with immunoSEQ multiplex PCR; TCRdb's copy has only in-frame clones and lacks some. Here the sample spans about 2.4 million clones, approximately 90% being singletons. The source material was naive CD4+ T cells sorted from blood. Subset specified: CD45RA+ positively selected. The chain uses TRBV18 and TRBJ1-2; D unresolved. This TCR derives from a man between 18 and 29 years old in good health. DNA of the CDR3: TGTGCCAGCTCACCATCACAGTCTGGCTACACCTTC. The encoded protein is CASSPSQSGYTF.